This T cell receptor (beta chain) was recorded in a study of shared clonotypes between healthy human individuals. Study-level points and caveats: Between four donors, naive CD4 clonotypes were shared at a level of approximately 5%. Larger estimated richness was generally seen in naive subsets than in memory subsets.

Trimming took off 6 bases at V and 0 bases at J, with 12 bases between the two ends. Germline loops: CDR1 MNHNS, CDR2 SASEGT. The CDR3 totals 15 residues. As concerns this clone: What it recognizes is unknown.

Sequencing used immunoSEQ multiplex PCR; TCRdb keeps in-frame clones, though not all of them. The sample carries millions of clones, about 94% recorded once. The naive CD8 fraction comprised CD45RO-negative cells positively selected for CCR7 and excluded terminally differentiated effector memory CD45RA+ cells. Free of recent acute infections or vaccinations, the donors were healthy HIV-negative adults. All the donors were Caucasian adults who lived in Nashville, Tennessee. Sequenced: naive CD8+ T cells sorted from blood. The sequence came from a man younger than 35 in good health. V is TRBV6-1 and J is TRBJ1-3, with a weak D call TRBD1 (6 bases). CDR3 in amino acids: CASSGTNDSGNTIYF. The CDR3 nucleotides read TGTGCCAGCAGCGGGACAAACGACTCTGGAAACACCATATATTTT.